A selection of T cell receptor beta chains follows, all from one sample in a study of blood T cells in healthy people across ages. TCRdb re-analysed the 5' RACE reads in MiXCR, keeping a single row per CDR3 protein. The sample holds approximately 2,000,000 distinct CDR3 sequences, roughly two fifths seen once. The sequencing sample was made of blood. The origin of the receptors is a human donor in good health. Each CDR3 is given with its conserved first and last residue. Fields, in order: CDR3 protein, CDR3 DNA, D gene, J gene, clone size, V gene. The D gene is left open where the match is weak. Expanded clones are given a class, and other clones once, few, many or no size at all.

CDR3aa: CASSLESWRGPSEQFF
CDR3nt: TGTGCCAGCAGCTTAGAGTCTTGGCGGGGCCCCAGTGAGCAGTTCTTC
d_gene: .
j_gene: TRBJ2-1
abundance: .
v_gene: TRBV7-2

CDR3aa: CASSPTGTGSVEQYF
CDR3nt: TGTGCCAGCAGTCCGACCGGGACAGGGTCGGTCGAGCAGTACTTC
d_gene: TRBD1
j_gene: TRBJ2-7
abundance: .
v_gene: TRBV27

CDR3aa: CASSPLDRTSTDTQYF
CDR3nt: TGTGCCAGCAGTCCCCTGGACCGAACTAGCACAGATACGCAGTATTTT
d_gene: .
j_gene: TRBJ2-3
abundance: .
v_gene: TRBV27

CDR3aa: CSANTGAIQETQYF
CDR3nt: TGCAGTGCTAACACCGGGGCTATCCAAGAGACCCAGTACTTC
d_gene: .
j_gene: TRBJ2-5
abundance: .
v_gene: TRBV20-1

CDR3aa: CASSSPQLVNTEAFF
CDR3nt: TGTGCCAGCAGTTCCCCACAGCTAGTGAACACTGAAGCTTTCTTT
d_gene: .
j_gene: TRBJ1-1
abundance: .
v_gene: TRBV12-3/TRBV12-4

CDR3aa: CASSFNNYGYTF
CDR3nt: TGTGCCAGCAGCTTTAATAACTATGGCTACACCTTC
d_gene: .
j_gene: TRBJ1-2
abundance: many
v_gene: TRBV5-5

CDR3aa: CASSLGSQGGGNQPQHF
CDR3nt: TGTGCCAGCAGCTTAGGATCACAGGGAGGTGGCAATCAGCCCCAGCATTTT
d_gene: .
j_gene: TRBJ1-5
abundance: few
v_gene: TRBV7-6

CDR3aa: CASSFWQTYNEQFF
CDR3nt: TGTGCCAGCAGCTTTTGGCAAACCTACAATGAGCAGTTCTTC
d_gene: .
j_gene: TRBJ2-1
abundance: .
v_gene: TRBV11-2

CDR3aa: CSARPPPWTGGKRQPQHF
CDR3nt: TGCAGTGCTAGACCGCCGCCTTGGACAGGGGGCAAACGGCAGCCCCAGCATTTT
d_gene: TRBD1
j_gene: TRBJ1-5
abundance: .
v_gene: TRBV20-1

CDR3aa: CASSLYRTGVNEQYF
CDR3nt: TGTGCCAGCAGCCTATACCGGACAGGGGTCAACGAGCAGTACTTC
d_gene: TRBD1
j_gene: TRBJ2-7
abundance: .
v_gene: TRBV7-2

CDR3aa: CASNLGGAGTTDTQYF
CDR3nt: TGTGCCAGCAACCTCGGGGGGGCCGGTACCACAGATACGCAGTATTTT
d_gene: TRBD2
j_gene: TRBJ2-3
abundance: .
v_gene: TRBV12-3/TRBV12-4

CDR3aa: CASSRETADEQYF
CDR3nt: TGTGCCAGCAGCCGGGAGACAGCCGACGAGCAGTACTTC
d_gene: .
j_gene: TRBJ2-7
abundance: .
v_gene: TRBV11-2

CDR3aa: CASSQEGTGENIQYF
CDR3nt: TGCGCCAGCAGCCAAGAAGGGACAGGGGAAAACATTCAGTACTTC
d_gene: TRBD1
j_gene: TRBJ2-4
abundance: .
v_gene: TRBV4-3

CDR3aa: CASSDRPYSGNTIYF
CDR3nt: TGTGCCAGCAGCGATAGGCCCTACTCTGGAAACACCATATATTTT
d_gene: .
j_gene: TRBJ1-3
abundance: .
v_gene: TRBV2

CDR3aa: CSARRTSGGATDTQYF
CDR3nt: TGCAGTGCTAGGAGGACTAGCGGGGGGGCAACAGATACGCAGTATTTT
d_gene: TRBD2
j_gene: TRBJ2-3
abundance: few
v_gene: TRBV20-1

CDR3aa: CASSLGQGAGYEQYF
CDR3nt: TGTGCCAGCAGCTTGGGACAGGGGGCGGGGTACGAGCAGTACTTC
d_gene: TRBD1
j_gene: TRBJ2-7
abundance: many
v_gene: TRBV5-5

CDR3aa: CSAGTTRNFADTQYF
CDR3nt: TGCAGTGCTGGAACGACTAGAAATTTTGCAGATACGCAGTATTTT
d_gene: .
j_gene: TRBJ2-3
abundance: .
v_gene: TRBV20-1

CDR3aa: CASSSHRTGPFWGAFF
CDR3nt: TGTGCCAGCAGCTCTCACCGGACAGGACCCTTCTGGGGGGCTTTCTTT
d_gene: TRBD1
j_gene: TRBJ1-1
abundance: .
v_gene: TRBV7-8

CDR3aa: CASSPNGQGAVGYTF
CDR3nt: TGTGCCAGCAGCCCGAACGGACAGGGGGCGGTTGGCTACACCTTC
d_gene: TRBD1
j_gene: TRBJ1-2
abundance: few
v_gene: TRBV14

CDR3aa: CASSFFPEAETQYF
CDR3nt: TGCGCCAGCAGCTTCTTCCCAGAGGCGGAGACCCAGTACTTC
d_gene: .
j_gene: TRBJ2-5
abundance: .
v_gene: TRBV5-1

CDR3aa: CASSPFLKNTEAFF
CDR3nt: TGTGCCAGCAGCCCTTTCCTCAAGAACACTGAAGCTTTCTTT
d_gene: .
j_gene: TRBJ1-1
abundance: .
v_gene: TRBV12-3/TRBV12-4

CDR3aa: CASSQDIGKFEQYF
CDR3nt: TGCGCCAGCAGCCAAGATATTGGGAAATTCGAGCAGTACTTC
d_gene: .
j_gene: TRBJ2-7
abundance: few
v_gene: TRBV4-3

CDR3aa: CAWSVRPLRANVLTF
CDR3nt: TGTGCCTGGAGTGTACGCCCTCTTAGGGCCAACGTCCTGACTTTC
d_gene: .
j_gene: TRBJ2-6
abundance: .
v_gene: TRBV30

CDR3aa: CSARERDRASESPLHF
CDR3nt: TGCAGTGCTAGAGAACGGGACAGGGCTTCGGAGTCACCCCTCCACTTT
d_gene: TRBD1
j_gene: TRBJ1-6
abundance: few
v_gene: TRBV20-1

CDR3aa: CASSFLGSPYGTF
CDR3nt: TGTGCCAGCAGCTTTTTAGGAAGTCCTTATGGTACCTTC
d_gene: .
j_gene: TRBJ1-2
abundance: few
v_gene: TRBV7-2

CDR3aa: CASSLRTGAYGETQYF
CDR3nt: TGTGCCAGCAGCTTACGTACAGGGGCTTACGGAGAGACCCAGTACTTC
d_gene: TRBD1
j_gene: TRBJ2-5
abundance: .
v_gene: TRBV7-2

CDR3aa: CASSLTGETQFF
CDR3nt: TGTGCCAGCAGCTTAACTGGAGAGACCCAGTTCTTC
d_gene: .
j_gene: TRBJ2-1
abundance: .
v_gene: TRBV7-9

CDR3aa: CAGGTGSNQPQHF
CDR3nt: TGTGCCGGCGGGACTGGTAGCAATCAGCCCCAGCATTTT
d_gene: .
j_gene: TRBJ1-5
abundance: .
v_gene: TRBV2

CDR3aa: CASSDSVGESTEAFF
CDR3nt: TGTGCCAGCAGTGATTCCGTGGGAGAGAGCACTGAAGCTTTCTTT
d_gene: .
j_gene: TRBJ1-1
abundance: many
v_gene: TRBV28

CDR3aa: CATSGGRSYGYTF
CDR3nt: TGTGCCACCAGCGGGGGACGGAGTTATGGCTACACCTTC
d_gene: .
j_gene: TRBJ1-2
abundance: .
v_gene: TRBV15

CDR3aa: CASSITDRTFYEQYF
CDR3nt: TGTGCCAGCAGCATCACGGACAGGACTTTCTACGAGCAGTACTTC
d_gene: TRBD1
j_gene: TRBJ2-7
abundance: .
v_gene: TRBV11-2

CDR3aa: CASSLVLGGGGGYTF
CDR3nt: TGTGCCAGCAGCTTAGTCCTGGGAGGGGGCGGTGGCTACACCTTC
d_gene: TRBD1
j_gene: TRBJ1-2
abundance: .
v_gene: TRBV7-2

CDR3aa: CATSRGPVGVTDTQYF
CDR3nt: TGTGCCACCAGCCGAGGCCCCGTGGGGGTCACAGATACGCAGTATTTT
d_gene: .
j_gene: TRBJ2-3
abundance: once
v_gene: TRBV24-1

CDR3aa: CATSDYSGGWSEQFF
CDR3nt: TGTGCCACCAGTGATTATAGCGGGGGTTGGAGTGAGCAGTTCTTC
d_gene: TRBD2
j_gene: TRBJ2-1
abundance: .
v_gene: TRBV24-1

CDR3aa: CASSQDAGTNIFNEQFF
CDR3nt: TGTGCCAGTAGCCAAGATGCCGGGACTAACATTTTCAATGAGCAGTTCTTC
d_gene: TRBD2
j_gene: TRBJ2-1
abundance: .
v_gene: TRBV14

CDR3aa: CSARSVTYSYEQYF
CDR3nt: TGCAGTGCTAGATCGGTGACTTACTCCTACGAGCAGTACTTC
d_gene: .
j_gene: TRBJ2-7
abundance: few
v_gene: TRBV20-1

CDR3aa: CSVAQGGSGSDQPQHF
CDR3nt: TGCAGCGTGGCGCAGGGGGGATCCGGGTCGGATCAGCCCCAGCATTTT
d_gene: TRBD1
j_gene: TRBJ1-5
abundance: .
v_gene: TRBV29-1

CDR3aa: CASSLGDGYTGELFF
CDR3nt: TGTGCCAGCAGCTTAGGGGACGGCTACACCGGGGAGCTGTTTTTT
d_gene: .
j_gene: TRBJ2-2
abundance: once
v_gene: TRBV7-9

CDR3aa: CASRRQDINYGYTF
CDR3nt: TGTGCCAGCAGGCGACAGGACATTAACTATGGCTACACCTTC
d_gene: .
j_gene: TRBJ1-2
abundance: .
v_gene: TRBV2

CDR3aa: CSVAWSQTSTDTQYF
CDR3nt: TGCAGCGTTGCCTGGTCCCAGACTAGCACAGATACGCAGTATTTT
d_gene: .
j_gene: TRBJ2-3
abundance: .
v_gene: TRBV29-1

CDR3aa: CASRGQHNSNQPQHF
CDR3nt: TGTGCCAGCAGGGGACAGCACAATAGCAATCAGCCCCAGCATTTT
d_gene: TRBD1
j_gene: TRBJ1-5
abundance: .
v_gene: TRBV2

CDR3aa: CASSFSDANYGYTF
CDR3nt: TGCGCCAGCAGCTTTTCAGATGCTAACTATGGCTACACCTTC
d_gene: .
j_gene: TRBJ1-2
abundance: few
v_gene: TRBV5-1

CDR3aa: CASSLEPGEGYTF
CDR3nt: TGCGCCAGCAGCTTGGAACCAGGGGAGGGCTACACCTTC
d_gene: .
j_gene: TRBJ1-2
abundance: few
v_gene: TRBV5-1

CDR3aa: CASSLVGGVIGNQPQHF
CDR3nt: TGTGCCAGCAGCCTAGTGGGGGGAGTGATTGGCAATCAGCCCCAGCATTTT
d_gene: .
j_gene: TRBJ1-5
abundance: .
v_gene: TRBV7-2

CDR3aa: CASSQDSMGAGRTYEQYF
CDR3nt: TGCGCCAGCAGCCAAGATAGCATGGGGGCGGGCCGAACCTACGAGCAGTACTTC
d_gene: .
j_gene: TRBJ2-7
abundance: .
v_gene: TRBV4-1

CDR3aa: CASSTGGPYNEQFF
CDR3nt: TGTGCCAGCAGCACCGGGGGTCCTTACAATGAGCAGTTCTTC
d_gene: .
j_gene: TRBJ2-1
abundance: few
v_gene: TRBV7-8

CDR3aa: CSAALEPYNEQFF
CDR3nt: TGCAGCGCCGCTCTCGAGCCCTACAATGAGCAGTTCTTC
d_gene: .
j_gene: TRBJ2-1
abundance: .
v_gene: TRBV29-1

CDR3aa: CASSQGDELAGYEQYF
CDR3nt: TGCGCCAGCAGCCAAGGGGACGAACTAGCGGGATACGAGCAGTACTTC
d_gene: TRBD2
j_gene: TRBJ2-7
abundance: .
v_gene: TRBV4-3

CDR3aa: CASSVSPQAEELFF
CDR3nt: TGTGCCAGTAGCGTTAGCCCTCAGGCAGAGGAGCTGTTTTTT
d_gene: .
j_gene: TRBJ2-2
abundance: .
v_gene: TRBV9

CDR3aa: CATMAGAEAFF
CDR3nt: TGTGCCACCATGGCGGGGGCTGAAGCTTTCTTT
d_gene: .
j_gene: TRBJ1-1
abundance: once
v_gene: TRBV15

CDR3aa: CATSTTGGFYNEQFF
CDR3nt: TGTGCCACCAGTACGACGGGGGGGTTCTACAATGAGCAGTTCTTC
d_gene: TRBD2
j_gene: TRBJ2-1
abundance: .
v_gene: TRBV24-1

CDR3aa: CASSQRGTAYEQYF
CDR3nt: TGTGCCAGCAGCCAGCGAGGGACAGCCTACGAGCAGTACTTC
d_gene: TRBD1
j_gene: TRBJ2-7
abundance: .
v_gene: TRBV4-2

CDR3aa: CSVGRQRWTSNEQFF
CDR3nt: TGCAGCGTTGGGCGACAGAGGTGGACTTCCAATGAGCAGTTCTTC
d_gene: .
j_gene: TRBJ2-1
abundance: .
v_gene: TRBV29-1

CDR3aa: CSVRWQTLRNTEAFF
CDR3nt: TGCAGCGTTCGGTGGCAGACCCTTCGGAACACTGAAGCTTTCTTT
d_gene: .
j_gene: TRBJ1-1
abundance: few
v_gene: TRBV29-1

CDR3aa: CASSAHEGAYEQYF
CDR3nt: TGTGCCAGCAGCGCACACGAGGGGGCCTACGAGCAGTACTTC
d_gene: .
j_gene: TRBJ2-7
abundance: .
v_gene: TRBV7-9

CDR3aa: CASSVESNNYGYTF
CDR3nt: TGTGCCAGCAGCGTCGAGTCTAATAACTATGGCTACACCTTC
d_gene: .
j_gene: TRBJ1-2
abundance: .
v_gene: TRBV9

CDR3aa: CASGALSSYNEQFF
CDR3nt: TGTGCCAGCGGGGCCCTGAGCTCCTACAATGAGCAGTTCTTC
d_gene: .
j_gene: TRBJ2-1
abundance: .
v_gene: TRBV2

CDR3aa: CASSVQVAGANVLTF
CDR3nt: TGTGCCAGTAGCGTACAGGTGGCAGGGGCCAACGTCCTGACTTTC
d_gene: .
j_gene: TRBJ2-6
abundance: .
v_gene: TRBV7-2

CDR3aa: CAISLAPREKLFF
CDR3nt: TGTGCCATCAGCTTGGCTCCGAGGGAAAAACTGTTTTTT
d_gene: .
j_gene: TRBJ1-4
abundance: .
v_gene: TRBV10-3

CDR3aa: CAISDWASSLEQYF
CDR3nt: TGTGCCATCAGTGATTGGGCTTCCTCTCTCGAGCAGTACTTC
d_gene: .
j_gene: TRBJ2-7
abundance: .
v_gene: TRBV10-3